These 19 T cell receptor beta chains came from one sample sequenced in a study of CD8+ T cells in alopecia areata. cDNA prepared by RNA extraction and subsequent reverse transcription served as the template for sequencing. Clones were sequenced by immunoSEQ multiplex PCR, and TCRdb holds only the in-frame ones, with some missing. Here the sample spans 90,000 to 120,000 clones, 65% to 85% being singletons. Treatment in this sample: oral pan-JAK inhibitor, 5-10 mg twice daily. The sequences come from CD8+ T cells sorted from blood, collected at week 24, from a patient treated with tofacitinib. All receptors derive from a human donor with alopecia areata.

The V and J genes are TRBV7-2 and TRBJ1-1; no definite D call. The V gene's germline CDR1 is SGHTA and CDR2 FQGNSA. The CDR3 extends over 14 amino acids. V was cut by 6 bases and J by 7 bases, with 18 bases left in between. The CDR3 DNA sequence: TGTGCCAGCAGTCAACCGGGCGTTTGGGTTGAAGCTTTCTTT. This translates into CASSQPGVWVEAFF.

This chain joins TRBV5-1 and TRBJ1-4; D is ambiguous. This CDR3 has 17 amino acids. V lost 1 base and J 4 bases, leaving 17 bases between the germline ends. Germline V CDR1 and CDR2: SGHRS, YFSETQ. CDR3 in DNA: TGCGCCAGCAGCTTGAGGCAGGCGGCTACACATAATGAAAAACTGTTTTTT. Translation gives CASSLRQAATHNEKLFF.

The J gene is TRBJ1-2, the V gene TRBV2; D possibly corresponds to TRBD1 (5 bases). The CDR3 loop spans 16 amino acids. Trimming shortened V by 6 bases and J by 7 bases, and 24 bases separated the two germline ends. The germline CDR1 and CDR2 sequences are SNHLY and FYNNEI. The CDR3 region is CASRGLSATAGTGYTF. As DNA, the CDR3 is TGTGCCAGCAGGGGACTCTCAGCGACAGCGGGGACTGGCTACACCTTC. Drawing the rest from reference TRBV2 and TRBJ1-2, the complete variable domain is EPEVTQTPSHQVTQMGQEVILRCVPISNHLYFYWYRQILGQKVEFLVSFYNNEISEKSEIFDDQFSVERPDGSNFTLKIRSTKLEDSAMYFCASRGLSATAGTGYTFGSGTRLTVV.

The CDR3 is CASSLLENTEAFF. The CDR3 DNA reads as TGCGCCAGCAGCTTGTTAGAAAACACTGAAGCTTTCTTT. This chain links TRBV5-1 with TRBJ1-1, with D unclear. The CDR3 is made up of 13 amino acids. Per germline, CDR1 SGHRS and CDR2 YFSETQ. Trimming pared 1 base from V and 2 bases from J, leaving 6 bases between.

The chain links TRBV15 to TRBJ2-7; 9 positions agree with TRBD1. This CDR3 has 14 residues. CDR1 LNHNV and CDR2 YYDKDF come from the germline V gene (reference sequence). Trimming took 1 base from V and 3 from J; bases not matched to a gene: 1. The CDR3: CATSRGQGGYEQYF. The CDR3 DNA is TGTGCCACCAGCAGAGGACAGGGGGGCTACGAGCAGTACTTC.

The rearrangement links TRBV7-8 to TRBJ1-3; D might be TRBD1 (5 bases). The germline V gene has CDR1 SGHVS and CDR2 FQNEAQ. Trimming took off 1 base at V and 2 bases at J, with 9 bases between the two ends. The CDR3 has 15 residues. CDR3 protein: CASSLGQGAGNTIYF. DNA for the CDR3: TGTGCCAGCAGCTTAGGGCAGGGAGCTGGAAACACCATATATTTT.

This chain connects TRBV5-6 to TRBJ2-7, with a tentative D call TRBD2 (5 bases). The V end lost 5 bases, the J end lost 4 bases, and 19 bases lay between the germline ends. The CDR3 runs to 15 residues. Germline values: CDR1 SGHDT, CDR2 YYEEEE. Written as DNA, the CDR3 is TGTGCCAGCAGTATTGGGCTGGGGTGGAGGTACGAGCAGTACTTC. Translated: CASSIGLGWRYEQYF.

This clone was detected a few times. The genes are TRBV5-7 and TRBJ1-2, with no clear D. TRBV5-7 is assigned to the ORF class and has an uncertain function. The CDR3 has 13 amino acids. Trimming took 1 base from V and 2 from J, leaving 6 bases between them. Here the CDR3 reads CASSLRDNYGYTF. CDR3 bases: TGTGCCAGCAGCTTGAGAGACAACTATGGCTACACCTTC.

V gene TRBV7-9 combines with J gene TRBJ2-5, with TRBD2 identical over 9 bases. The germline gives CDR1 SEHNR, CDR2 FQNEAQ (reference sequence). V lost 5 bases and J lost 2; bases outside the gene matches: 12. The CDR3 runs 17 residues. The DNA for the CDR3 is TGTGCCAGCAGCCCAGATCTAGCGGGGTGGCTACAAGAGACCCAGTACTTC. It translates to CASSPDLAGWLQETQYF.

The count of this clone is one. CDR3 in DNA: TGCAGCGTTGCGGTTTATCTGGTGGACTCTGGAAACACCATATATTTT. Amino acid sequence: CSVAVYLVDSGNTIYF. The chain links TRBV29-1 to TRBJ1-3, with unresolved D. Germline V gene sequence: CDR1 SQVTM, CDR2 ANQGSEA. The CDR3 is made up of 16 amino acids. Trimming left V 4 bases short and J 0 bases short, with 16 bases between.

The rearrangement links TRBV30 to TRBJ2-3; D gene uncertain. The CDR3 has 13 residues. The V end lost 3 bases, the J end lost 3 bases, and 10 bases lay between the germline ends. In germline, CDR1 is GTSNPN, CDR2 SVGIG (reference sequence). In DNA form, the CDR3 reads TGTGCCTGGAGCCGGATGGCGACAGATACGCAGTATTTT. It translates to CAWSRMATDTQYF.

V usage is TRBV29-1 and J usage is TRBJ1-2; no clear D gene. Trimming left V 4 bases short and J 1 base short, with 4 bases between. CDR1 and CDR2 from the germline V gene are SQVTM and ANQGSEA. The CDR3 is 11 residues long. CDR3 bases: TGCAGCGTTGCCGTTAACTATGGCTACACCTTC. It translates to CSVAVNYGYTF.

This chain joins TRBV19 and TRBJ1-1; no clear D. The CDR3 runs 14 residues. The germline V and J ends were trimmed by 1 base and 3 bases, with 9 bases remaining between them. Germline V gives CDR1 LNHDA, CDR2 SQIVND (reference sequence). The DNA for the CDR3 is TGTGCCAGTAGTATAGCGGTCGGGGACACTGAAGCTTTCTTT. Translated: CASSIAVGDTEAFF.

This clone was seen only a few times. The V and J genes are TRBV6-5 and TRBJ2-1; D possibly uses TRBD1 or TRBD2 (5 bases each). Germline CDR1 and CDR2: MNHEY and SVGAGI. V was pared by 2 bases and J by 1 base, with 9 bases between. The CDR3 is 15 amino acids. CDR3 in amino acids: CASSYVGASYNEQFF. The DNA of the CDR3 is TGTGCCAGCAGTTACGTCGGGGCGTCCTACAATGAGCAGTTCTTC.

J is TRBJ1-5 and V is TRBV5-6, with 8 bases aligning to TRBD1. The CDR3 spans 14 residues. V lost 4 bases to trimming and J lost 11 bases; unmatched junction nucleotides: 11. In germline, CDR1 is SGHDT, CDR2 YYEEEE. This CDR3 reads CASSQSGQAPAQHF. For the CDR3, the DNA is TGTGCCAGCAGCCAGTCGGGACAGGCCCCGGCCCAGCATTTT.

The CDR3 sequence is CASSYLAEMDTQYF. Written as DNA, the CDR3 is TGTGCCAGCAGTTACCTAGCGGAAATGGATACGCAGTATTTT. This chain uses TRBV6-5 with TRBJ2-3; TRBD2 matches 7 bases. The V gene's germline CDR1 is MNHEY and CDR2 SVGAGI. After removal of 2 bases from V and 6 bases from J, the junction contained 5 bases not matched to a gene. The CDR3 length is 14 residues.

The DNA for the CDR3 is TGTGCCAGCAGCGCGACTAGCGGGGGGTCAGATACGCAGTATTTT. Amino acids: CASSATSGGSDTQYF. This chain joins TRBV13 and TRBJ2-3; 13 bases fit TRBD2. The CDR3 spans 15 residues. CDR1 is PRHDT, CDR2 FYEKMQ, per germline (reference sequence). J gave up 4 bases and V 5 bases, and 3 bases lay outside the gene matches.

The J gene is TRBJ2-1, the V gene TRBV5-4; D is perhaps TRBD2 (7 bases). This CDR3 region has 14 residues. The ends were cut back, 1 base at V and 5 bases at J, with 10 bases in the middle. Germline loops: CDR1 SGHNT, CDR2 YYREEE (reference sequence). This CDR3 is CASSLRGGDNEQFF. DNA for the CDR3: TGTGCCAGCAGCTTGAGAGGGGGGGACAATGAGCAGTTCTTC.

This chain links TRBV2 with TRBJ1-2; D remains ambiguous. Germline V lookup: CDR1 SNHLY, CDR2 FYNNEI. Trimming cost V 3 bases and J 7 bases, with 18 bases left between them. The CDR3 loop spans 15 amino acids. CDR3 DNA sequence: TGTGCCAGCAGTGATGAGTTGGCAGGTGTTTCTGGCTACACCTTC. Encoded protein: CASSDELAGVSGYTF.